A selection of T cell receptor beta chains follows, all from one sample in a study of blood T cell repertoires in COVID-19. The method was immunoSEQ multiplex PCR; TCRdb's version includes in-frame clones alone and lacks a portion of them. The table has roughly 300,000 clones, roughly nine tenths seen once; the top ten hold more than 10%. The material sequenced was peripheral blood. These receptors all come from a woman aged 25 to 39 with COVID-19, enrolled during active disease. The CDR3 runs from the conserved cysteine through the conserved F or W. The D gene is left open where the match is weak. Clone size is not always given. Where it is, it says once, few, many or a class for expanded clones.

V	J	D	size	DNA	CDR3
TRBV5-1	TRBJ2-7	NA	NA	TGCGCCAGCAGCTTGTTCGAATCATCGGGCGAGCAGTACTTC	CASSLFESSGEQYF
TRBV4-1	TRBJ1-2	NA	NA	TGCGCCAGCAGCCAAGGCAGGGGTTTTAATGGCTACACCTTC	CASSQGRGFNGYTF
TRBV27	TRBJ2-1	TRBD1	NA	TGTGCCAGCCTACCCGGGACAGGGGGCCCAGATGAGCAGTTCTTC	CASLPGTGGPDEQFF
TRBV4-2	TRBJ2-5	TRBD2	NA	TGTGCCAGCAGCCACCTACTAGCGGGGGGGTCTGAATTTAATTCGGAGACCCAGTACTTC	CASSHLLAGGSEFNSETQYF
TRBV4-2	TRBJ1-1	NA	NA	TGTGCCAGCAGCCAAGATCCCGGGGGGGGTTTGGAAGCTTTCTTT	CASSQDPGGGLEAFF
TRBV21-1	TRBJ2-7	NA	NA	TGTGCCAGCGGGCAGGAGGACAGAGATCTCTACGAGCAGTACTTC	CASGQEDRDLYEQYF
TRBV5-1	TRBJ1-2	NA	NA	TGCGCCAGCAGCTTGGCGGGGAGGGGCTATGGCTACACCTTC	CASSLAGRGYGYTF
TRBV5-1	TRBJ2-1	NA	NA	TGCGCCAGCTCCCAGGGGGGATACAATGAGCAGTTCTTC	CASSQGGYNEQFF
TRBV5-1	TRBJ2-7	NA	NA	TGCGCCAGCAGCTTGGTGGGCCCACTCGGAAACTACGAGCAGTACTTC	CASSLVGPLGNYEQYF
TRBV19	TRBJ1-5	NA	NA	TGTGCCAGTACCCCCCGCGACGGAGGCTATAGCAATCAGCCCCAGCATTTT	CASTPRDGGYSNQPQHF
TRBV30	TRBJ1-5	TRBD1	NA	TGTGCCTGGAGTGGACAGGGAACGCAGCCCCAGCATTTT	CAWSGQGTQPQHF
TRBV6-5	TRBJ2-5	NA	NA	TGTGCCAGCATGAGGCGTTCGGAGACCCAGTACTTC	CASMRRSETQYF
TRBV28	TRBJ1-6	TRBD1	NA	TGTGCCAGCAGTCCCCGCATTACCGGGACAGGTCTCTGGGGTAATTCACCCCTCCACTTT	CASSPRITGTGLWGNSPLHF
TRBV2	TRBJ2-2	NA	NA	TGTGCCAGCAGTGGTGTCCGGTCCGCCGGGGAGCTGTTTTTT	CASSGVRSAGELFF
TRBV19	TRBJ1-1	NA	NA	TGTGCCAGTAGTATACTAGGACAGACCAACACTGAAGCTTTCTTT	CASSILGQTNTEAFF
TRBV5-6	TRBJ2-2	NA	NA	TGTGCCAGCAGCTCCCGTCCTGCGGGGACCGGGGAGCTGTTTTTT	CASSSRPAGTGELFF
TRBV10-1	TRBJ2-2	TRBD1	few	TGCGCCTCGTCCCGGGACAGGCCCGCGAACACCGGGGAGCTGTTTTTT	CASSRDRPANTGELFF
TRBV3-1/TRBV3-2	TRBJ2-7	TRBD2	NA	TGTGCCAGCAGCCAAGTGGGACTAGCGGGGGGTGGCGAGCAGTACTTC	CASSQVGLAGGGEQYF
TRBV30	TRBJ1-5	NA	NA	TGTGCCTGGAGTGTCCAGGGGAATCAGCCCCAGCATTTT	CAWSVQGNQPQHF
TRBV7-9	TRBJ1-3	NA	NA	TGTGCCAGCAGTCTTCCCGGGACAACGCAATATTTT	CASSLPGTTQYF
TRBV7-9	TRBJ2-2	NA	NA	TGTGCCAGCAGCTTATGGGTTAGCTTGGACGGGGAGCTGTTTTTT	CASSLWVSLDGELFF
TRBV7-9	TRBJ2-7	NA	NA	TGTGCCAGCAGCTTTTGGGGGAGGCAGGGGGACGAGCAGTACTTC	CASSFWGRQGDEQYF
TRBV18	TRBJ1-3	TRBD1	NA	TGTGCCAGCTCCCCCTCGATCGGGACAGGCCCTGGAAACACCATATATTTT	CASSPSIGTGPGNTIYF
TRBV25-1	TRBJ2-3	TRBD1	once	TGTGCCAGCAGTGAATCAGTGGGGACAGGGAGGTACCATACGCAGTATTTT	CASSESVGTGRYHTQYF
TRBV18	TRBJ2-6	NA	NA	TGTGCCAGCTCACCTTCCACAGGCCCTTCGGGGGCCAACGTCCTGACTTTC	CASSPSTGPSGANVLTF
TRBV4-1	TRBJ1-5	NA	NA	TGCGCCAGCAGCCAAGATCGGATGACCCAGGATCAGCCCCAGCATTTT	CASSQDRMTQDQPQHF
TRBV18	TRBJ1-1	NA	NA	TGTGCCAGCTCCCCCGAGTCAGGGACTGAAGCTTTCTTT	CASSPESGTEAFF
TRBV2	TRBJ1-2	NA	once	TGTGCCAGCCAGGGGTTGTATGGCTACACCTTC	CASQGLYGYTF
TRBV7-6	TRBJ2-5	NA	NA	TGTGCCATTCCTCGGGAGGAGACCCAGTACTTC	CAIPREETQYF
TRBV5-1	TRBJ2-1	TRBD1	NA	TGCGCCAGCAGCCCAGGGGGCTCCTACAATGAGCAGTTCTTC	CASSPGGSYNEQFF
TRBV7-2	TRBJ1-5	NA	NA	TGTGCCAGCAGCTTAGGAGGGGGGGGGAATCAGCCCCAGCATTTT	CASSLGGGGNQPQHF
TRBV10-1	TRBJ2-7	NA	NA	TGCGCCAGCAGTCCAAACAGCTACGAGCAGTACTTC	CASSPNSYEQYF